Detailed here is one T cell receptor beta chain. No antigen is known for it. Germline CDR1 and CDR2: SQVTM and ANQGSEA. CDR3 size: 15 residues. The V gene end was trimmed by 6 bases and the J gene end by 2 bases; junction bases not matched to a gene: 4. This sample is part of a study of shared clonotypes between healthy human individuals. Study-level information: Used for every donor were three CD4 naive, three CD4 memory, two CD8 naive and one CD8 memory plate.

All donors were Caucasian adults living in Nashville, Tennessee. Deep was the level at which the assay was run. TCRdb's copy holds only in-frame clones and misses some; the assay was immunoSEQ multiplex PCR. This sample has roughly 1 million clones; about 74% occur once, and the top ten carry approximately 1.5%. Study-level results: Represented diversity, genetic and exposure-history alike, was limited by few donors.

The sequence was obtained from a man aged 18 to 29 in good health. This chain uses TRBV29-1 with TRBJ2-6, with TRBD1 matching over 10 bases. The sample was memory CD4+ T cells sorted from blood. Subset: CD45RA-negative fraction. The CDR3 spells CSVTGTGAGANVLTF. CDR3 DNA: TGCAGCGTGACCGGGACAGGGGCTGGGGCCAACGTCCTGACTTTC.